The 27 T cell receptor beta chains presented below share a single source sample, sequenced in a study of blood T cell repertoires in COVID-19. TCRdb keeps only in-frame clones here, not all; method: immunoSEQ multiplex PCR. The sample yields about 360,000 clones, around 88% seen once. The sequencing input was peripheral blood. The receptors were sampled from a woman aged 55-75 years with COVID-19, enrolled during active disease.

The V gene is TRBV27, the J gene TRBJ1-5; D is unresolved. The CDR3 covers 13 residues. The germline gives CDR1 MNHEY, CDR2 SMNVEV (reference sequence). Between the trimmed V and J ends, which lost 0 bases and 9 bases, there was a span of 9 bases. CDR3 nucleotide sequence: TGTGCCAGCAGTTTATCTCCTGATAGGCCCCAGCATTTT. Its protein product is CASSLSPDRPQHF.

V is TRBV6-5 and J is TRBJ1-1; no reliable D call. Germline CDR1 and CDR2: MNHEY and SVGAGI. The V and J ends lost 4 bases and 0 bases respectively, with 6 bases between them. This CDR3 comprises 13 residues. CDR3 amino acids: CASSLNMNTEAFF. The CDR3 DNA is TGTGCCAGCAGTTTAAATATGAACACTGAAGCTTTCTTT.

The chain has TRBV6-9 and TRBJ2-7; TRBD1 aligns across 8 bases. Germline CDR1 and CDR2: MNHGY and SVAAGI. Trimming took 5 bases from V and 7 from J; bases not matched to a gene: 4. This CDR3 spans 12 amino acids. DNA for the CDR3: TGTGCCAGCAGTCAGGGGGCAGGGGAGCAGTACTTC. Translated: CASSQGAGEQYF.

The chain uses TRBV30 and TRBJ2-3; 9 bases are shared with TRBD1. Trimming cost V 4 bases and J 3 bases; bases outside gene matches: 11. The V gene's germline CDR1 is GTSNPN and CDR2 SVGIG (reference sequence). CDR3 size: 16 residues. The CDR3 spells CAWTLGTGFLTDTQYF. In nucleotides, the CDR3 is TGTGCCTGGACCCTTGGGACAGGGTTTTTGACAGATACGCAGTATTTT.

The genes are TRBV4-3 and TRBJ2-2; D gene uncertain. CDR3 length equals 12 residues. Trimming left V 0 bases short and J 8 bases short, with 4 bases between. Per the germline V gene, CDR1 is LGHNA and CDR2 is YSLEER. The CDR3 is CASSQDYGELFF. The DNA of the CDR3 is TGCGCCAGCAGCCAAGATTATGGGGAGCTGTTTTTT.

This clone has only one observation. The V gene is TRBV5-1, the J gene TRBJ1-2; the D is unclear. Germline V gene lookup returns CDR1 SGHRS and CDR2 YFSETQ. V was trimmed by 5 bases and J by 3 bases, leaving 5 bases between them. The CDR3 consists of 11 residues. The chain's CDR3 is CASREDYGYTF. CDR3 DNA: TGCGCCAGCAGGGAGGACTATGGCTACACCTTC.

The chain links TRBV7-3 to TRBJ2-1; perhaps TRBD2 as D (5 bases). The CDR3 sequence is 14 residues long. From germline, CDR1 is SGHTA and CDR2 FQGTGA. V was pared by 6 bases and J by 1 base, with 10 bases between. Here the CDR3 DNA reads TGTGCCAGCAGTCGGGATTCTTCCTACAATGAGCAGTTCTTC. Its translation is CASSRDSSYNEQFF.

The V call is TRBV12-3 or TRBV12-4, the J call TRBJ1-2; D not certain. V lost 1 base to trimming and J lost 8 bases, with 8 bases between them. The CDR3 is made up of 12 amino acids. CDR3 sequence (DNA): TGTGCCAGCAGTTTAGGAAACCGGGGCTACACCTTC. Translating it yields CASSLGNRGYTF.

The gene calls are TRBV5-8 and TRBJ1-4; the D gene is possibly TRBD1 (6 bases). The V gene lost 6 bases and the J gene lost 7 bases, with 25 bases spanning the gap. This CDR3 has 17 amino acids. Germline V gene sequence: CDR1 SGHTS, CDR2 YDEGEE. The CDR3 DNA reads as TGTGCCAGCACCCGGGGGGTAACAGGGTCCGGAGGTGAAAAACTGTTTTTT. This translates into CASTRGVTGSGGEKLFF.

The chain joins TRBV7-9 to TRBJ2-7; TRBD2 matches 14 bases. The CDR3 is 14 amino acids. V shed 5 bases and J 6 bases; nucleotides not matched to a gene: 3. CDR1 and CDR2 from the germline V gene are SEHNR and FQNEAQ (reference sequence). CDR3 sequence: CASSPGTSGGEQYF. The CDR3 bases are TGTGCCAGCAGCCCCGGGACTAGCGGGGGCGAGCAGTACTTC. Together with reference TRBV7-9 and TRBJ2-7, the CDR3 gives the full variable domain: DTGVSQNPRHKITKRGQNVTFRCDPISEHNRLYWYRQTLGQGPEFLTYFQNEAQLEKSRLLSDRFSAERPKGSFSTLEIQRTEQGDSAMYLCASSPGTSGGEQYFGPGTRLTVT.

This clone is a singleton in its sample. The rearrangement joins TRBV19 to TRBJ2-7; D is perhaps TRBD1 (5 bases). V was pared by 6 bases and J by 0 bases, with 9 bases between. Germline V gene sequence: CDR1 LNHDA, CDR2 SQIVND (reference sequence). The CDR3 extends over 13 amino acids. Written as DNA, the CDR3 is TGTGCCAGTAGCCGACAGAACTCCTACGAGCAGTACTTC. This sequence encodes CASSRQNSYEQYF.

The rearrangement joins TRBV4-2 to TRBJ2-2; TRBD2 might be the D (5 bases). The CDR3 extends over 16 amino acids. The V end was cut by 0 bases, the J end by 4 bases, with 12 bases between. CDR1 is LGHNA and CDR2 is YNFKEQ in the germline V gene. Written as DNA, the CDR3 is TGTGCCAGCAGCCAAGATCAGGCAAGCGGCACCGGGGAGCTGTTTTTT. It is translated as CASSQDQASGTGELFF.

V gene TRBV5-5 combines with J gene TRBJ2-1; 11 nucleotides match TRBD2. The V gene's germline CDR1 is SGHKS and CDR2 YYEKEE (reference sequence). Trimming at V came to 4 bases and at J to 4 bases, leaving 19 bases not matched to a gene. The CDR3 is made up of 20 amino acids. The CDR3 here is CASSPPLPSGGRALYNEQFF. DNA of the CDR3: TGTGCCAGCAGCCCCCCCCTACCTAGCGGGGGGCGAGCTTTGTACAATGAGCAGTTCTTC.

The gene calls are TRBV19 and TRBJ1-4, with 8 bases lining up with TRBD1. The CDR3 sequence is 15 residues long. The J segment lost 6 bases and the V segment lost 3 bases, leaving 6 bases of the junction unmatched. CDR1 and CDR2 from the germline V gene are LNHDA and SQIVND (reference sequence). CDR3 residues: CASSMWTGRDEKLFF. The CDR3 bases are TGTGCCAGTAGTATGTGGACAGGGAGGGATGAAAAACTGTTTTTT.

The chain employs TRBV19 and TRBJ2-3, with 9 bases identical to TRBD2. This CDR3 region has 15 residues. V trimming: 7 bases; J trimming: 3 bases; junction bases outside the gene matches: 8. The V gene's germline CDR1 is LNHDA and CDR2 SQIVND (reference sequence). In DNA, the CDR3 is TGTGCCAGTACCCCCCTTGCGGGGGGGACAGATACGCAGTATTTT. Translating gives CASTPLAGGTDTQYF.

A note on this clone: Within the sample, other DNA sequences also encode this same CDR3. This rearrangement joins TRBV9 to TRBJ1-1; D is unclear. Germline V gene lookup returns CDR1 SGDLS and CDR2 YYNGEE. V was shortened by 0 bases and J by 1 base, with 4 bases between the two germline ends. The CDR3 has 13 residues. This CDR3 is CASSVVQNTEAFF. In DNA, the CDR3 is TGTGCCAGCAGCGTAGTCCAGAACACTGAAGCTTTCTTT.

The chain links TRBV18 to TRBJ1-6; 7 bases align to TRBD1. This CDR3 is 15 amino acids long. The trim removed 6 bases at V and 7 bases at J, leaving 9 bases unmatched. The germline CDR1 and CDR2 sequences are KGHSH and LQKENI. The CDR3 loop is CASSQRGLPNSPLHF. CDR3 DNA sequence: TGTGCCAGCTCCCAAAGGGGGCTGCCGAATTCACCCCTCCACTTT.

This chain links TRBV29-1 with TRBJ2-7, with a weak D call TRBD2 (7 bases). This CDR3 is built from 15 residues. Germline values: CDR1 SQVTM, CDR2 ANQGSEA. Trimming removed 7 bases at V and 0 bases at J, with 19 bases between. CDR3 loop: CSARGATAGSYEQYF. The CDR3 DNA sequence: TGCAGCGCCCGGGGGGCCACCGCGGGCTCCTACGAGCAGTACTTC.

This CDR3 reads CASSQVSEQYF. The DNA for the CDR3 is TGTGCCAGCAGCCAAGTGAGCGAGCAGTACTTC. The V call is TRBV14, the J call TRBJ2-7; D ambiguous. V was trimmed by 1 base and J by 6 bases, leaving 4 bases between them. The CDR3 extends over 11 amino acids. Germline V lookup: CDR1 SGHDN, CDR2 FVKESK.

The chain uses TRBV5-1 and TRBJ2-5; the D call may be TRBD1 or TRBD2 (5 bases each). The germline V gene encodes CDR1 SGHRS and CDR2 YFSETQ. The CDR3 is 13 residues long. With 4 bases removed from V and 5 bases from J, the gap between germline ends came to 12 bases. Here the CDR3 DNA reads TGCGCCAGCAGCCTGGGACCAGCGGAGACCCAGTACTTC. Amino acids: CASSLGPAETQYF.

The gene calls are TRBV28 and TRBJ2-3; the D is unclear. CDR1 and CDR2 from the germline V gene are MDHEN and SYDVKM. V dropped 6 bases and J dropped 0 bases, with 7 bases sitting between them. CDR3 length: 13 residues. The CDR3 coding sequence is TGTGCCAGCAGATTTACTAGCACAGATACGCAGTATTTT. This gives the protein CASRFTSTDTQYF.

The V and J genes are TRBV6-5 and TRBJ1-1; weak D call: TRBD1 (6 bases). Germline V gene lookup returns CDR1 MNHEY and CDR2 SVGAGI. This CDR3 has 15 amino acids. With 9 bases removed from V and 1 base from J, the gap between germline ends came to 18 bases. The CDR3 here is CASTPSWTANTEAFF. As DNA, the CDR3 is TGTGCCAGTACCCCTTCCTGGACAGCGAACACTGAAGCTTTCTTT.

The CDR3: CASSLGTSGYNEQFF. CDR3 nucleotides: TGCGCCAGCAGTCTAGGGACTAGCGGTTACAATGAGCAGTTCTTC. The chain employs TRBV10-1 and TRBJ2-1, with TRBD2 matching over 11 bases. With 5 bases clipped from V and 4 bases from J, the junction kept 4 bases outside the gene matches. The CDR3 has 15 residues. Germline V gives CDR1 WNHNN, CDR2 SYGVQD (reference sequence).

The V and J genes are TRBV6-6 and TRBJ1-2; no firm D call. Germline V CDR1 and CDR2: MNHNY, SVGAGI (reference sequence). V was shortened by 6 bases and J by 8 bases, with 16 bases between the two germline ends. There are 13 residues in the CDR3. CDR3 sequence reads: CASSPVPIRGYTF. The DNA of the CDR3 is TGTGCCAGCAGCCCCGTCCCTATACGGGGCTACACCTTC.

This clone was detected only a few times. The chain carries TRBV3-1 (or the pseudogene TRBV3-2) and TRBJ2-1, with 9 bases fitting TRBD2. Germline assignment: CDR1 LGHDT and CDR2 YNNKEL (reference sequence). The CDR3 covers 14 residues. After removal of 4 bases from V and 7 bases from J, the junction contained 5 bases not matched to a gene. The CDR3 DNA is TGTGCCAGCAGCCGCCCTAGCGGGGTTAATGAGCAGTTCTTC. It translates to CASSRPSGVNEQFF.

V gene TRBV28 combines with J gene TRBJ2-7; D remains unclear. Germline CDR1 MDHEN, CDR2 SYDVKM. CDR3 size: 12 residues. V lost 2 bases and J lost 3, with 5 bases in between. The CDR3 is CASSLGDYEQYF. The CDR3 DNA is TGTGCCAGCAGTTTAGGAGACTACGAGCAGTACTTC.

The CDR3 DNA follows: TGTGCCAGCTCTGCTCCGGGACTAGCGGGGGGCTCCTACAATGAGCAGTTCTTC. It is translated as CASSAPGLAGGSYNEQFF. The chain uses TRBV18 and TRBJ2-1; 15 bases map to TRBD2. The CDR3 has 18 residues. V lost 6 bases to trimming and J lost 0 bases; unmatched junction nucleotides: 6. Germline V gene sequence: CDR1 KGHSH, CDR2 LQKENI.